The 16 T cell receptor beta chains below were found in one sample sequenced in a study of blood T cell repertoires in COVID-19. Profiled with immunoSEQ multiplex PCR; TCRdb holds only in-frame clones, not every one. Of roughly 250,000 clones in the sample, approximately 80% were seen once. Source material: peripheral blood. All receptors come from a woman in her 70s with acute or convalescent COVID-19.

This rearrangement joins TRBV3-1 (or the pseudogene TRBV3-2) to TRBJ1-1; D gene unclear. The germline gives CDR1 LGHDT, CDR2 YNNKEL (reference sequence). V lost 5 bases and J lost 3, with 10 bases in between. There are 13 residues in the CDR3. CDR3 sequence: CASSSSSDTEAFF. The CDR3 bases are TGTGCCAGCAGCTCAAGTAGTGACACTGAAGCTTTCTTT.

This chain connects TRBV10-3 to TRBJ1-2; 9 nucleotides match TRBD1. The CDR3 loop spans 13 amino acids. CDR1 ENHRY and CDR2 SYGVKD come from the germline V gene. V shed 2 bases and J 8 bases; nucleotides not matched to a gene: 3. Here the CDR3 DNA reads TGTGCCATCAGTGAGGGACAGGGGTACGGCTACACCTTC. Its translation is CAISEGQGYGYTF.

The CDR3 DNA sequence: TGCGCCAGCAGCCAAGAACGTACGGGCACTGAAGCTTTCTTT. Its protein is CASSQERTGTEAFF. This chain links TRBV4-3 with TRBJ1-1, with D uncertain. The CDR3 runs 14 residues. Germline V gives CDR1 LGHNA, CDR2 YSLEER. With 0 bases removed from V and 4 bases from J, the gap between germline ends came to 9 bases.

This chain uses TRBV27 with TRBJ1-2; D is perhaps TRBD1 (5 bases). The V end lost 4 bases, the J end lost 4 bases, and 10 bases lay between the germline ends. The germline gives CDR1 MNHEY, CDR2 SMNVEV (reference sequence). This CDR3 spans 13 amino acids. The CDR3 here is CASSSGGGYGYTF. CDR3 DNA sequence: TGTGCCAGCAGTTCCGGGGGAGGCTATGGCTACACCTTC.

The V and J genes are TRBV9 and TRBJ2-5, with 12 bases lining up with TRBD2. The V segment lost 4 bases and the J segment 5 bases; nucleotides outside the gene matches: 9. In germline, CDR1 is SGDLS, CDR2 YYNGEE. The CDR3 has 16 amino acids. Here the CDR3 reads CASSSLAGGPRETQYF. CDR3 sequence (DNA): TGTGCCAGCAGCTCCCTAGCGGGGGGGCCGCGGGAGACCCAGTACTTC.

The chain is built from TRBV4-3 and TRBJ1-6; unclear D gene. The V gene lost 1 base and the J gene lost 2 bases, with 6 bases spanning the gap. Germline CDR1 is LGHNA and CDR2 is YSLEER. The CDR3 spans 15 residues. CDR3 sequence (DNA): TGCGCCAGCAGCCAAGCGGTTGCCTATAATTCACCCCTCCACTTT. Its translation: CASSQAVAYNSPLHF.

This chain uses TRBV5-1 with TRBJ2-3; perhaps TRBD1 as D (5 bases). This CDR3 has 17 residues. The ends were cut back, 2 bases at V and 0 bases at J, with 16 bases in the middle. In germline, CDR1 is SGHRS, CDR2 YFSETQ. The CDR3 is CASSFLGRTSSTDTQYF. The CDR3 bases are TGCGCCAGCAGCTTTCTGGGGCGAACCTCTAGCACAGATACGCAGTATTTT.

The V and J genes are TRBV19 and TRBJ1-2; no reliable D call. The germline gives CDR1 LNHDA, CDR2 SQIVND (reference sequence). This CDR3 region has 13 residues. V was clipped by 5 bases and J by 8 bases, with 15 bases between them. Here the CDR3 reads CASSALGPIGYTF. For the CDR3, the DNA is TGTGCCAGTAGTGCATTGGGCCCTATAGGCTACACCTTC.

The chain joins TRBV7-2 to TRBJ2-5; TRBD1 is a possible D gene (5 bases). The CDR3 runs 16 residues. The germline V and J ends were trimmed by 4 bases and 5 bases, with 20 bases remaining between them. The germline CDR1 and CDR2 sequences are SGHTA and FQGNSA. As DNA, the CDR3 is TGTGCCAGCAGCTCCCAGGGCAGGGTAATGCAGGAGACCCAGTACTTC. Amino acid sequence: CASSSQGRVMQETQYF.

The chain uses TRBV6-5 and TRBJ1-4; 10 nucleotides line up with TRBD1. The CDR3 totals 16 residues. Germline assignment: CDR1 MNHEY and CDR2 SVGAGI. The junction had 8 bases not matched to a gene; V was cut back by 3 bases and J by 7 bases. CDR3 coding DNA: TGTGCCAGCAGTTATGGAACGGGGACAGGGGCTGAAAAACTGTTTTTT. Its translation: CASSYGTGTGAEKLFF.

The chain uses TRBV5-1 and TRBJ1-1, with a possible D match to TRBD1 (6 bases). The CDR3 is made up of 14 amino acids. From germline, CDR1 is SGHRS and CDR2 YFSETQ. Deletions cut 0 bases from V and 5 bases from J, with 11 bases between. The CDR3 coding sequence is TGCGCCAGCAGCTTGGAGGACAGCTCGACTGAAGCTTTCTTT. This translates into CASSLEDSSTEAFF.

CDR3 bases: TGTGCCAGCAGCTTGGAGCAGGGGGCCTATGGCTACACCTTC. Its protein product is CASSLEQGAYGYTF. The V and J genes are TRBV5-4 and TRBJ1-2; 8 bases are shared with TRBD1. Trimming at V came to 0 bases and at J to 4 bases, leaving 2 bases not matched to a gene. CDR1 is SGHNT and CDR2 is YYREEE in the germline V gene (reference sequence). This CDR3 is 14 amino acids long.

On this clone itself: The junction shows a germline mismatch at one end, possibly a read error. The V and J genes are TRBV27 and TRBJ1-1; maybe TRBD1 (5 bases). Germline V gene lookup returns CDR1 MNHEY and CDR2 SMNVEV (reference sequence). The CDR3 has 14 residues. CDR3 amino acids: CASSFLFGGTEAFF. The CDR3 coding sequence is TGTGCCAGCAGTTTCCTATTCGGGGGTACTGAAGCATTCTTT.

The CDR3 protein is CASSGTPAVNIQYF. CDR3 coding DNA: TGCGCCAGCAGCGGGACACCGGCGGTAAACATTCAGTACTTC. The rearrangement joins TRBV5-1 to TRBJ2-4, with D possibly matching TRBD1 (6 bases). Trimming removed 4 bases at V and 6 bases at J, with 14 bases between. The germline CDR1 and CDR2 sequences are SGHRS and YFSETQ. CDR3 length equals 14 residues.

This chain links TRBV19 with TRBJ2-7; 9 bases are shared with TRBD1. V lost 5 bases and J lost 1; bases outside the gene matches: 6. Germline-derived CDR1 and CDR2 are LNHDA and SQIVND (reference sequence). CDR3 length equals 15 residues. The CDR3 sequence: CASSLGQGRSYEQYF. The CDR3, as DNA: TGTGCCAGTAGTCTCGGACAGGGGAGGTCCTACGAGCAGTACTTC.

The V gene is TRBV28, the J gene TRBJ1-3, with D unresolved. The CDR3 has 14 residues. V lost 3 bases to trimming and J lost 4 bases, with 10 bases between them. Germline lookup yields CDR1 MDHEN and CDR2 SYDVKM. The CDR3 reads CASSFWAAGNTIYF. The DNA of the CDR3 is TGTGCCAGCAGTTTTTGGGCCGCGGGAAACACCATATATTTT.